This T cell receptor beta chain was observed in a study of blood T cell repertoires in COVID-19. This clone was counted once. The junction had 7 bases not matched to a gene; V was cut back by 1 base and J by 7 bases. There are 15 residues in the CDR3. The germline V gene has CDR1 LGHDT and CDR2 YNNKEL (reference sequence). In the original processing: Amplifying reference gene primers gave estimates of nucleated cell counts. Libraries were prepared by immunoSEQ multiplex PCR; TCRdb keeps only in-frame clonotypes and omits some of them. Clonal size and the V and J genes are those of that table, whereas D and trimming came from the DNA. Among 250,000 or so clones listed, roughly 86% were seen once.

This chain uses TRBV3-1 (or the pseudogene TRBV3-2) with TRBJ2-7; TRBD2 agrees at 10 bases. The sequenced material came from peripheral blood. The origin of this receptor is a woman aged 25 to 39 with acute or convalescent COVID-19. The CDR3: CASSQGASGSSEQYF. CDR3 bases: TGTGCCAGCAGCCAAGGAGCTAGCGGGAGTAGTGAGCAGTACTTC.